This note documents a single TCR beta chain sequence. The sample originates from a study of PD-L1 blockade in urothelial cancer. Overall study: In about 2014 therapy began: atezolizumab 1,200 mg intravenously every 3 weeks. Anywhere from 0 to 3 prior chemotherapy regimens had been received by patients. Blood samples contained a median 141,255 T cells.

Sequencing was performed with immunoSEQ multiplex PCR; in TCRdb, only in-frame clones are kept and a portion is missing. Of approximately 32,000 clones listed, 65% to 90% were seen once; the top ten hold about 29%. Peripheral blood mononuclear cells were collected from every patient before and during treatment, yielding between 1 and 8 samples per patient. V lost 2 bases and J lost 7; bases outside the gene matches: 3. The CDR3 sequence is 13 residues long. CDR1 and CDR2 from the germline V gene are GTSNPN and SVGIG (reference sequence). V gene TRBV30 combines with J gene TRBJ1-4, with 8 bases fitting TRBD1. This receptor was identified in a man aged 60 to 75 with urothelial cancer. The sequences come from PBMCs, collected around atezolizumab (anti-PD-L1) treatment. The CDR3 loop reads CAWSFDRGEKLFF. CDR3 coding DNA: TGTGCCTGGAGTTTCGACAGGGGTGAAAAACTGTTTTTT.